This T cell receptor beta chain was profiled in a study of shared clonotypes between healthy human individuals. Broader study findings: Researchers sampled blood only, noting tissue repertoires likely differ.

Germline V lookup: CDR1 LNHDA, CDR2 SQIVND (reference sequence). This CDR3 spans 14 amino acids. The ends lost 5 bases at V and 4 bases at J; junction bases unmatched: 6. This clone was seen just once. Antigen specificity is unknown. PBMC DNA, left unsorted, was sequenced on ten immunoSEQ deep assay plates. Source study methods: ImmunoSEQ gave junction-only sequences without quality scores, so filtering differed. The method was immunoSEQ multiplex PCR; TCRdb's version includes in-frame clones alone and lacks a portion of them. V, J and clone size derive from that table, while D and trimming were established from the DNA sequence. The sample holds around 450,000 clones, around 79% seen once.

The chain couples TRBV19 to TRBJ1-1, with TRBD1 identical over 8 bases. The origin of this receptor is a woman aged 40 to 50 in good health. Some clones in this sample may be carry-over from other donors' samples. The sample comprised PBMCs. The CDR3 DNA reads TGTGCCAGTAGTCTCGACAGGGGAGGCACTGAAGCTTTCTTT. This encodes CASSLDRGGTEAFF.